One sample yielded the 21 T cell receptor beta chains listed below, sequenced in a study of blood T cells in healthy people across ages. Through a sample-barcoded 5' primer and a J-beta primer mix, a second PCR was run for roughly 6 to 11 cycles. TCRdb reprocessed the 5' RACE reads with MiXCR, giving one entry per CDR3 protein. The top ten hold under 10% of the sample, which has over 750,000 distinct CDR3 sequences, roughly 25% seen once. These sequences were also reported in another study, on T cells of mothers and their children.

The sequenced sample consisted of blood. The receptors shown here come from a boy younger than 18 in good health.

V is TRBV6-2 or TRBV6-3 and J is TRBJ1-1; D ambiguous. V was trimmed by 2 bases and J by 5 bases, leaving 15 bases between them. Germline V gene data show CDR1 as MNHEY and CDR2 as SVGEGT. The CDR3 has 15 residues. The CDR3 DNA reads TGTGCCAGCAGTTACAAAGTATCGGGCGAGACTGAAGCTTTCTTT. Amino acids: CASSYKVSGETEAFF.

V usage is TRBV7-3 and J usage is TRBJ2-3; D is perhaps TRBD1 or TRBD2 (6 bases each). Trimming cost V 2 bases and J 3 bases, with 12 bases left between them. The length of the CDR3 is 15 residues. CDR1 and CDR2 (germline): SGHTA, FQGTGA. The CDR3 DNA reads TGTGCCAGCAGCTTATCCGGGGGCAAGACAGATACGCAGTATTTT. Protein sequence: CASSLSGGKTDTQYF.

This clonotype was seen only a few times. The J gene is TRBJ1-3, the V gene TRBV18, with D unresolved. Trimming pared 3 bases from V and 2 bases from J, leaving 11 bases between. CDR3 size: 15 residues. The germline V gene encodes CDR1 KGHSH and CDR2 LQKENI. The CDR3 is CASSPGGRAGNTIYF. For the CDR3, the DNA is TGTGCCAGCTCACCGGGAGGGAGAGCTGGAAACACCATATATTTT.

This clonotype was counted between two and nine times. The chain links TRBV5-6 to TRBJ2-7, with D maybe TRBD2 (5 bases). V shed 4 bases and J shed 5 bases, with 13 bases lying between them. The CDR3 extends over 13 amino acids. Germline V gene sequence: CDR1 SGHDT, CDR2 YYEEEE. The CDR3 bases are TGTGCCAGCAGCCCCGGCGGGCCGCACGAGCAGTACTTC. Amino acid sequence: CASSPGGPHEQYF.

The J gene is TRBJ1-1, the V gene TRBV27; D is unresolved. Germline V CDR1 and CDR2: MNHEY, SMNVEV (reference sequence). Trimming took off 2 bases at V and 3 bases at J, with 10 bases between the two ends. The CDR3 runs to 14 residues. CDR3 protein: CASSLLAGDTEAFF. Written as DNA, the CDR3 is TGTGCCAGCAGTTTACTCGCCGGAGACACTGAAGCTTTCTTT.

This clonotype has a handful of counts. The genes are TRBV25-1 and TRBJ2-5, with D uncertain. The DNA end is more similar to TRBJ2-7, so the J call may be wrong. The length of the CDR3 is 11 residues. Germline CDR1 MGHDK, CDR2 SYGVNS. The CDR3 coding sequence is TGTGCCAGCAGTGAAGTCTACGAGCAGTACTTC. This gives the protein CASSEVYEQYF.

This clonotype turned up a few times. The chain uses TRBV12-3 or TRBV12-4 and TRBJ1-5; D is perhaps TRBD1 (6 bases). V lost 5 bases to trimming and J lost 3 bases, with 11 bases between them. CDR3 length: 14 amino acids. CDR3 sequence (DNA): TGTGCCAGCAGTCCCTCAGGGGACAATCAGCCCCAGCATTTT. Amino acid sequence: CASSPSGDNQPQHF.

The gene calls are TRBV4-2 and TRBJ2-7; 10 bases line up with TRBD2. The J call is doubtful: the DNA matches TRBJ2-1 better. Germline V gene sequence: CDR1 LGHNA, CDR2 YNFKEQ. The CDR3 has 14 residues. The CDR3 sequence: CASSQDRTSGTQFF. The CDR3 region has the DNA TGTGCCAGCAGCCAAGACCGGACTAGCGGTACGCAGTTCTTC.

The rearrangement joins TRBV2 to TRBJ2-5; 7 bases fit TRBD2. Germline V gene data show CDR1 as SNHLY and CDR2 as FYNNEI. CDR3 length equals 15 residues. The junction had 6 bases not matched to a gene; V was cut back by 3 bases and J by 2 bases. The CDR3 is CASSETSYEQETQYF. CDR3 DNA sequence: TGTGCCAGCAGTGAGACTAGCTACGAACAAGAGACCCAGTACTTC.

The rearrangement uses TRBV3-1 and TRBJ2-1; 8 bases fit TRBD2. This CDR3 has 16 amino acids. V shed 1 base, J shed 10 bases, and the junction held 12 bases outside the gene matches. Germline V gives CDR1 LGHDT, CDR2 YNNKEL (reference sequence). CDR3 bases: TGTGCCAGCAGCCAAGTTTTTCCAGCGGGAGAGGGGGAGCAGTTCTTC. Translating it yields CASSQVFPAGEGEQFF.

The rearrangement joins TRBV19 to TRBJ2-6, with 8 bases identical to TRBD1. With V trimmed by 5 bases and J by 0 bases, 3 bases remained unmatched. Germline loops: CDR1 LNHDA, CDR2 SQIVND (reference sequence). The length of the CDR3 is 16 residues. The CDR3, as DNA: TGTGCCAGTAGTTGGGACAGGAGCTCTGGGGCCAACGTCCTGACTTTC. Translating it yields CASSWDRSSGANVLTF. Full variable domain (remainder filled in from reference TRBV19 and TRBJ2-6): DGGITQSPKYLFRKEGQNVTLSCEQNLNHDAMYWYRQDPGQGLRLIYYSQIVNDFQKGDIAEGYSVSREKKESFPLTVTSAQKNPTAFYLCASSWDRSSGANVLTFGAGSRLTVL.

The V and J genes are TRBV7-9 and TRBJ2-5; D is perhaps TRBD1 (7 bases). The DNA end lines up better with TRBJ2-7; the J call may be wrong. Germline V gene sequence: CDR1 SEHNR, CDR2 FQNEAQ (reference sequence). The CDR3 contains 20 residues. The CDR3 nucleotides are TGTGCCAGCAGCCATGTGGGTACAGGGGCCCAAGGGACTGGTCACTACGAGCAGTACTTC. Protein sequence: CASSHVGTGAQGTGHYEQYF.

A few counts support this clonotype. The V call is TRBV5-1, the J call TRBJ2-5; 7 bases are shared with TRBD2. Looked up from germline, CDR1 is SGHRS and CDR2 is YFSETQ. There are 13 residues in the CDR3. V was pared by 5 bases and J by 5 bases, with 6 bases of the junction left unmatched. The CDR3 DNA reads TGCGCCAGCAGGTTAAGCGGGATCGAGACCCAGTACTTC. It yields the protein CASRLSGIETQYF.

V gene TRBV6-5 combines with J gene TRBJ2-3; the D is unclear. The germline V gene encodes CDR1 MNHEY and CDR2 SVGAGI. The V end was cut by 5 bases, the J end by 4 bases, with 10 bases between. The CDR3 is 13 amino acids. The CDR3 here is CASSITAPDTQYF. The DNA of the CDR3 is TGTGCCAGCAGTATCACAGCCCCAGATACGCAGTATTTT.

This clonotype came up a few times. V and J are TRBV28 and TRBJ2-1; 11 bases map to TRBD2. The CDR3 consists of 17 residues. Per germline, CDR1 MDHEN and CDR2 SYDVKM. Unmatched junction bases numbered 11, after V lost 1 base and J lost 9 bases. CDR3 sequence reads: CASSLFPGTSGGREQFF. CDR3 sequence (DNA): TGTGCCAGCAGTTTATTCCCCGGGACTAGCGGAGGCCGTGAGCAGTTCTTC.

This clonotype was seen ten or more times. CDR3 DNA sequence: TGTGCCAGCAGTCCACGGGACAATGAGCAGTTCTTC. Translation: CASSPRDNEQFF. V and J are TRBV12-3 or TRBV12-4 and TRBJ2-1; D is unclear. The CDR3 totals 12 residues. V gave up 5 bases and J gave up 5 bases, with 7 bases separating them.

The chain has TRBV15 and TRBJ2-7, with D tentatively TRBD2 (6 bases). Germline CDR1 is LNHNV and CDR2 is YYDKDF (reference sequence). Trimming stripped 0 bases from V and 2 bases from J, with 11 bases between. The length of the CDR3 is 15 residues. The CDR3 DNA reads as TGTGCCACCAGCAGAGACGGGGGAACGGCCTACGAGCAGTACTTC. Translation: CATSRDGGTAYEQYF. The whole variable domain, remainder taken from reference TRBV15 and TRBJ2-7, is DAMVIQNPRYQVTQFGKPVTLSCSQTLNHNVMYWYQQKSSQAPKLLFHYYDKDFNNEADTPDNFQSRRPNTSFCFLDIRSPGLGDTAMYLCATSRDGGTAYEQYFGPGTRLTVT.

The V and J genes are TRBV29-1 and TRBJ2-5; D remains ambiguous. Trimming left V 3 bases short and J 2 bases short, with 13 bases between. Germline-derived CDR1 and CDR2 are SQVTM and ANQGSEA. CDR3 length: 14 residues. The CDR3 DNA sequence: TGCAGCGTTGATTCGGGCAGTACGCAAGAGACCCAGTACTTC. Translated, it gives CSVDSGSTQETQYF.

This clonotype was detected only a few times. One end of the junction varies from germline; a read error may be responsible. The rearrangement joins TRBV27 to TRBJ2-7, with TRBD1 matching over 10 bases. Germline V lookup: CDR1 MNHEY, CDR2 SMNVEV (reference sequence). The CDR3 spans 14 residues. The chain's CDR3 is CASSSGTGAYVQYF. For the CDR3, the DNA is TGTGCCAGCAGTTCCGGGACAGGGGCCTACGTGCAGTACTTC.

The chain employs TRBV7-6 and TRBJ2-1; D may be TRBD2 (7 bases). The germline V gene encodes CDR1 SGHVS and CDR2 FNYEAQ. The V end was cut by 5 bases, the J end by 1 base, with 15 bases between. The CDR3 has 16 residues. The CDR3 sequence: CASSPAGHPSYNEQFF. The DNA for the CDR3 is TGTGCCAGCAGCCCAGCGGGACACCCGTCCTACAATGAGCAGTTCTTC.

This clonotype showed up just a few times. V usage is TRBV7-8 and J usage is TRBJ2-1; no clear D gene. Trimming shortened V by 1 base and J by 2 bases, and 6 bases separated the two germline ends. Per the germline V gene, CDR1 is SGHVS and CDR2 is FQNEAQ. This CDR3 has 14 residues. CDR3 DNA: TGTGCCAGCAGCTTAGTAACGGCCTACAATGAGCAGTTCTTC. Protein product: CASSLVTAYNEQFF.